The 9 T cell receptor beta chains presented below share a single source sample, sequenced in a study of blood T cell repertoires in COVID-19. Using immunoSEQ multiplex PCR, the repertoire was profiled, and TCRdb retains in-frame clones only, with some absent. The table lists 350,000 to 400,000 clones, roughly 89% of them singletons. The sequenced sample consisted of PBMCs or T cells enriched from blood (not recorded which). The source of these receptors is a woman in her 30s who had recovered from COVID-19.

This clone came up once. The chain has TRBV24-1 and TRBJ2-1, with 10 nucleotides matching TRBD2. This CDR3 has 17 amino acids. V lost 0 bases to trimming and J lost 6 bases; unmatched junction nucleotides: 7. In germline, CDR1 is KGHDR, CDR2 SFDVKD. CDR3 in amino acids: CATSDLRSGRDRNEQFF. For the CDR3, the DNA is TGTGCCACCAGTGATTTGCGAAGCGGGAGGGATCGCAATGAGCAGTTCTTC.

The chain is built from TRBV18 and TRBJ1-5; D gene ambiguous. The CDR3 spans 13 residues. The germline V and J ends were trimmed by 2 bases and 3 bases, with 5 bases remaining between them. Germline CDR1 is KGHSH and CDR2 is LQKENI. CDR3 DNA: TGTGCCAGCTCACCAACTACCAATCAGCCCCAGCATTTT. It translates to CASSPTTNQPQHF.

The chain couples TRBV10-3 to TRBJ2-3, with 11 bases matching TRBD1. There are 15 residues in the CDR3. Germline V gene lookup returns CDR1 ENHRY and CDR2 SYGVKD. J gave up 4 bases and V 11 bases, and 11 bases lay outside the gene matches. This CDR3 is CAVTGTGGRSDTQYF. DNA for the CDR3: TGTGCCGTTACCGGGACAGGGGGTAGGTCAGATACGCAGTATTTT.

The chain couples TRBV12-3 or TRBV12-4 to TRBJ1-1; 7 bases map to TRBD1. Trimming took 7 bases from V and 10 from J; bases not matched to a gene: 6. The CDR3 has 11 residues. CDR3: CASTGTEGAFF. The CDR3 nucleotides read TGTGCCAGCACCGGGACAGAAGGAGCTTTCTTT.

The rearrangement links TRBV15 to TRBJ2-7, with D possibly matching TRBD2 (6 bases). V was shortened by 5 bases and J by 1 base, with 18 bases between the two germline ends. Germline V gene sequence: CDR1 LNHNV, CDR2 YYDKDF (reference sequence). The CDR3 is 16 amino acids. In DNA form, the CDR3 reads TGTGCCACCAGCGAGTCGGGGACTTATGGATCCTACGAGCAGTACTTC. As protein: CATSESGTYGSYEQYF.

The genes are TRBV11-3 and TRBJ2-1, with TRBD2 matching over 15 bases. The germline CDR1 and CDR2 sequences are SGHNT and YENEEA. With V trimmed by 4 bases and J by 7 bases, 11 bases remained unmatched. The CDR3 consists of 18 residues. The CDR3 is CASSSGGLAGGVRNEQFF. The CDR3, as DNA: TGTGCCAGCAGCTCTGGTGGACTAGCGGGAGGGGTTCGGAATGAGCAGTTCTTC.

The chain uses TRBV18 and TRBJ2-1; 11 bases agree with TRBD2. The CDR3 has 16 amino acids. Germline assignment: CDR1 KGHSH and CDR2 LQKENI. With V trimmed by 4 bases and J by 5 bases, 7 bases remained unmatched. The CDR3 DNA follows: TGTGCCAGCTCACGCCGGACTAGCGGGCCAAACAATGAGCAGTTCTTC. It encodes CASSRRTSGPNNEQFF.

The V and J genes are TRBV4-2 and TRBJ2-3; TRBD2 matches 12 bases. Germline CDR1 reads LGHNA; CDR2 reads YNFKEQ. This CDR3 region has 16 residues. Unmatched junction bases numbered 8, after V lost 8 bases and J lost 2 bases. The CDR3 is CASGEGLAGITDTQYF. Here the CDR3 DNA reads TGTGCCAGCGGAGAGGGACTAGCGGGCATCACAGATACGCAGTATTTT.

The chain employs TRBV21-1 and TRBJ2-6; the table assigns TRBD1, which was not confirmed against the DNA. TRBV21-1 is deemed a pseudogene. The CDR3 consists of 17 residues. The CDR3, as DNA: TGTGCCAGCAGCAAGAGGTCACAGTCAGGGGGGGCCAACGTCCTGACTTTC. Protein: CASSKRSQSGGANVLTF.